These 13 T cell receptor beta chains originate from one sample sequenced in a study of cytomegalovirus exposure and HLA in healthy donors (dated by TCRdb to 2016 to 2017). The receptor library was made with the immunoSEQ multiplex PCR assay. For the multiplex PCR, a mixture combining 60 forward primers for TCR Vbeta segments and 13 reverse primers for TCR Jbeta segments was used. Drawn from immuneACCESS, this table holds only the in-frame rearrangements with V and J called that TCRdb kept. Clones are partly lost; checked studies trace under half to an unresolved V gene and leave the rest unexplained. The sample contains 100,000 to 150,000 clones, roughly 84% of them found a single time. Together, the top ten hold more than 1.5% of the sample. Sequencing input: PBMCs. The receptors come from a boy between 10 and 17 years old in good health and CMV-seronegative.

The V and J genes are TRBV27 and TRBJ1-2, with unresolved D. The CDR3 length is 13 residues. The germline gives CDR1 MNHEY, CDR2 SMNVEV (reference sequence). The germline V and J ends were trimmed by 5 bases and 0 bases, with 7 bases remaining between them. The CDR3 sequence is CASSQSANYGYTF. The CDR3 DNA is TGTGCCAGCAGTCAATCAGCTAACTATGGCTACACCTTC.

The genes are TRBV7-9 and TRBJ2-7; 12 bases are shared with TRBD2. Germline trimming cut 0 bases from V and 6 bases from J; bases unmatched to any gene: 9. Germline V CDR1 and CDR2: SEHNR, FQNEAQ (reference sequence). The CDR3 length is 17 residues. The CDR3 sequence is CASSLALASGRAGEQYF. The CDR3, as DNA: TGTGCCAGCAGCTTAGCGCTGGCTAGCGGGAGGGCCGGCGAGCAGTACTTC.

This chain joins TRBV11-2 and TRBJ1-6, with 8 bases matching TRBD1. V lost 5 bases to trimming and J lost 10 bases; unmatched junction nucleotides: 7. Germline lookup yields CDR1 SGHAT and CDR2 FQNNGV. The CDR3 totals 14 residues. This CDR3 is CASSLGTGVSPLHF. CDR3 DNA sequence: TGTGCCAGCAGCCTAGGGACAGGTGTGTCACCCCTCCACTTT.

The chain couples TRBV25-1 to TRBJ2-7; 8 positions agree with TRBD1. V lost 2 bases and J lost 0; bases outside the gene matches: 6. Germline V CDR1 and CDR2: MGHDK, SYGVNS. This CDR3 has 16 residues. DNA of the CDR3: TGTGCCAGCAGTGAAACCAACAGGGGGAGCTCCTACGAGCAGTACTTC. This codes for CASSETNRGSSYEQYF.

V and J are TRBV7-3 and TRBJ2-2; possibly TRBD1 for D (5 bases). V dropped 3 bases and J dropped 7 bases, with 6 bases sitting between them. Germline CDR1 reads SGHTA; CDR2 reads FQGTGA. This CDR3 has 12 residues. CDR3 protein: CASSLGHGELFF. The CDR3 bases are TGTGCCAGCAGCTTGGGGCACGGGGAGCTGTTTTTT.

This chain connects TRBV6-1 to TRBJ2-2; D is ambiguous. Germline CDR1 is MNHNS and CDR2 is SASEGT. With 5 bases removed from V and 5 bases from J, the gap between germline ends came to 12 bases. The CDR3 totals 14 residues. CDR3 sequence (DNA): TGTGCCAGCAGTAGAGACCCCGGGACCGGGGAGCTGTTTTTT. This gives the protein CASSRDPGTGELFF.

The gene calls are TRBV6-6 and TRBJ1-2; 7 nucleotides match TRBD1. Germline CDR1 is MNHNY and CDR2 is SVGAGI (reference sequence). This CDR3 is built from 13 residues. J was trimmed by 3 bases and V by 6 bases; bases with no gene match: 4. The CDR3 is CASSLQGDYGYTF. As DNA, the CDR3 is TGTGCCAGCAGCCTCCAGGGGGACTATGGCTACACCTTC.

The CDR3 here is CASSVRDRANEKLFF. The CDR3 DNA follows: TGTGCCAGCAGCGTCCGAGACAGGGCTAATGAAAAACTGTTTTTT. The genes are TRBV28 and TRBJ1-4; 7 bases match TRBD1. From germline, CDR1 is MDHEN and CDR2 SYDVKM. The CDR3 has 15 residues. J lost 3 bases, V lost 6 bases, and 7 bases had no gene match.

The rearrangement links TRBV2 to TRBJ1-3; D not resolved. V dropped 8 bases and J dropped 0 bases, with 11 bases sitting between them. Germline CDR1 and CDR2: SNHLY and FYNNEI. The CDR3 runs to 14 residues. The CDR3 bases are TGTGCCAGCGTTCTACCGTTCTCTGGAAACACCATATATTTT. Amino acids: CASVLPFSGNTIYF.

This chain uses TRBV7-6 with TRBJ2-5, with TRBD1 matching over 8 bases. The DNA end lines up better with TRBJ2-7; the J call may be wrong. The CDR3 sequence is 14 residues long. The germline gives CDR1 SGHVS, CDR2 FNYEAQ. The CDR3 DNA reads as TGTGCCAGCAGCTCCAGGACAGGGAGAGACGAGCAGTACTTC. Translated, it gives CASSSRTGRDEQYF.

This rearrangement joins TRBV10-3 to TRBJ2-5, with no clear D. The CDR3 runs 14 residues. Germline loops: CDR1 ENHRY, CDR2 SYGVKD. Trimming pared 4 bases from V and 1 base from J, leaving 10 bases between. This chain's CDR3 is CAISGQVGQETQYF. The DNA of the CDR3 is TGTGCCATCAGTGGGCAGGTCGGCCAAGAGACCCAGTACTTC.

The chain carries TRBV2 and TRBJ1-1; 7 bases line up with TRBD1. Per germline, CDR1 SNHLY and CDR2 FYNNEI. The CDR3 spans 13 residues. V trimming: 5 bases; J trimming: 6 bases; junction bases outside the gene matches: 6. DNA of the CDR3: TGTGCCAGCAGTAAGGACAGGAGCGCTGAAGCTTTCTTT. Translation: CASSKDRSAEAFF.

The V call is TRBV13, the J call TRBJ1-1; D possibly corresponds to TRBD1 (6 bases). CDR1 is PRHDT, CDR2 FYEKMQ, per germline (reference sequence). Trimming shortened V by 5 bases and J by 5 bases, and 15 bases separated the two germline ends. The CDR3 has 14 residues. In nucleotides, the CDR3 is TGTGCCAGCAGCGAGGGACTAGGGGGGACTGAAGCTTTCTTT. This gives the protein CASSEGLGGTEAFF.